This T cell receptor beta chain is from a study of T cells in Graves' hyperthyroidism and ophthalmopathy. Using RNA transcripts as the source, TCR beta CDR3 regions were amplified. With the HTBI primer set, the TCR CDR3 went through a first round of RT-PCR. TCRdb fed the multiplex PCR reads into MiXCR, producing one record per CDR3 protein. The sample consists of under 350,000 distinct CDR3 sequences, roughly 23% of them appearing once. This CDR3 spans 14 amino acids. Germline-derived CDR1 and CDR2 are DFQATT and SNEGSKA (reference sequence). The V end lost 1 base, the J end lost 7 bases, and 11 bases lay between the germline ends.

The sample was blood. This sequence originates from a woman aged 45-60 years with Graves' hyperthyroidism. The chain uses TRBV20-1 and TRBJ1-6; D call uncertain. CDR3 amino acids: CSARGTPVNSPLHF. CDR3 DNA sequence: TGCAGTGCTAGAGGAACGCCAGTGAATTCACCCCTCCACTTT.